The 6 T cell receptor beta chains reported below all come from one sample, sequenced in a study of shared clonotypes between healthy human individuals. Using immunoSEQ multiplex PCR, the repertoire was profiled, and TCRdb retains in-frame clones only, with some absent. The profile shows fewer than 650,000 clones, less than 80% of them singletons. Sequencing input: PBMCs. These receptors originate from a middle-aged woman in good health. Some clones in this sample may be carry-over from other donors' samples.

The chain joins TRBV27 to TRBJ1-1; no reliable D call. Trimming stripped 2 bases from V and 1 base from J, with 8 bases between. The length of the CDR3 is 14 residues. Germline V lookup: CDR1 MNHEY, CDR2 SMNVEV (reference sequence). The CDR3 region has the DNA TGTGCCAGCAGTTTAGCGGGTGGGAACACTGAAGCTTTCTTT. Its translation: CASSLAGGNTEAFF.

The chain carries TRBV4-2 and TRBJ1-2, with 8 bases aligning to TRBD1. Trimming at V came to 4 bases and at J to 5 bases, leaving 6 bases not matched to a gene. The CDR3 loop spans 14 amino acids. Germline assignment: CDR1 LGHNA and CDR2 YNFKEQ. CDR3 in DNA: TGTGCCAGCAGCCCAACAGGGGGTGGATATGGCTACACCTTC. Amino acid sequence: CASSPTGGGYGYTF.

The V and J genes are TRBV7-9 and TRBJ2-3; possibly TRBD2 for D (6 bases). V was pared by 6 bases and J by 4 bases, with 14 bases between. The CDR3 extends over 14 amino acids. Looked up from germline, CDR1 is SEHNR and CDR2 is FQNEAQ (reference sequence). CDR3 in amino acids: CASRLGGSSDTQYF. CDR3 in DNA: TGTGCCAGCAGGCTTGGAGGGAGTTCAGATACGCAGTATTTT.

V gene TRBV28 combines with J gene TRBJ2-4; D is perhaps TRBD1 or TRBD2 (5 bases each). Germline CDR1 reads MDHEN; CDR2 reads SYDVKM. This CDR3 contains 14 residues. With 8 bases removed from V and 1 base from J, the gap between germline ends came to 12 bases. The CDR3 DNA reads TGTGCCAGCGAAGGGGACGGGGCCAAAAACATTCAGTACTTC. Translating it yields CASEGDGAKNIQYF.

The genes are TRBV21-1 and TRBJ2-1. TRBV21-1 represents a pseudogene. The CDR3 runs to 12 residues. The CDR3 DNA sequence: TGTGCCAGCACCGACCCCTACAATGAGCAGTTCTTC. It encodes CASTDPYNEQFF.

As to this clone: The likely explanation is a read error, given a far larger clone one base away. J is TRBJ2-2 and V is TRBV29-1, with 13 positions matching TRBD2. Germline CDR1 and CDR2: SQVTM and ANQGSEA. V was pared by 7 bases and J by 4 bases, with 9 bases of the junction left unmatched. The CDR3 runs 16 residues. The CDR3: CSAPRTSGSSTGELFF. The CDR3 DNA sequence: TGCAGCGCCCCCAGGACTAGCGGGAGCTCCACCGGGGAGCTGTTTTTT.